This record looks at one T cell receptor (beta chain) sequence and its context. The antigen is undetermined. TCRdb's copy holds only in-frame clones and misses some; the assay was immunoSEQ multiplex PCR. The sample has 30,000 to 35,000 clones; more than 70% are singletons. Time point meaning: week 47, end of study. All doses held 300 ug of mutant IDH1 20-mer peptide, with topical imiquimod. These data belong to a study of a mutant IDH1 vaccine in newly diagnosed glioma. V lost 1 base and J 2 bases, leaving 7 bases between the germline ends. The CDR3 has 14 residues. Per the germline V gene, CDR1 is MGHRA and CDR2 is YSYEKL.

The sample here was PBMCs, taken from a glioma patient whose treatment included an IDH1 peptide vaccine. The rearrangement joins TRBV4-1 to TRBJ2-3; a weak D match, TRBD2 (5 bases). The sequence came from a man aged 35 to 55 with glioma. The CDR3 coding sequence is TGCGCCAGCAGCCAAGTTAGCGTCACAGATACGCAGTATTTT. Translation: CASSQVSVTDTQYF.